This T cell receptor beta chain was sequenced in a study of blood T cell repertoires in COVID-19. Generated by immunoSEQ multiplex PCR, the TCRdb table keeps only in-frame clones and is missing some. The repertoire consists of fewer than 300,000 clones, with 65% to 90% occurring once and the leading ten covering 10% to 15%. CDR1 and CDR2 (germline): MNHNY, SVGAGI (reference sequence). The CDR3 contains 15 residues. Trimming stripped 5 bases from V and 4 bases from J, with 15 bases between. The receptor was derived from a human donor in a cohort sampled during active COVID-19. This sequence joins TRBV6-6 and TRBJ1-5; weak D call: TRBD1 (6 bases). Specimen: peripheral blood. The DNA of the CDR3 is TGTGCCAGCAGTGCACAGGGAACACGGAATCAGCCCCAGCATTTT. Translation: CASSAQGTRNQPQHF.